The 29 T cell receptor beta chains presented below share a single source sample, sequenced in a study of quantifying T cell responses using KT2 cells. Overall study context: RNA was reverse transcribed with TCR alpha and beta constant-region primers.

A single-stranded UMI oligo with SP2 sequence was ligated to cDNA 3' ends. First-round PCR used about 4 cycles and beta primers RC1.1 and RC1.2 covering TRBC1 and TRBC2. TCRdb reanalysed the UMI-ligation and nested PCR reads using MiXCR and keeps one entry per CDR3 protein. The top ten clones hold around two fifths of a sample with fewer than 50,000 distinct CDR3 sequences, approximately 15% of them seen once. The sequenced sample was PBMCs spiked with cells of the T cell clone KT2. The receptors come from a human donor.

This clonotype turned up a few times. The chain uses TRBV12-3 or TRBV12-4 and TRBJ1-2; D uncertain. V lost 6 bases and J 2 bases, leaving 13 bases between the germline ends. The CDR3 has 14 amino acids. Written as DNA, the CDR3 is TGTGCCAGCAGCCCCGTGAGTCAGAACTATGGCTACACCTTC. Encoded protein: CASSPVSQNYGYTF.

This clonotype has a count of ten or more. The J gene is TRBJ2-5, the V gene TRBV5-5; D uncertain. V lost 2 bases and J lost 7, with 15 bases in between. The germline V gene encodes CDR1 SGHKS and CDR2 YYEKEE (reference sequence). The CDR3 covers 14 residues. DNA for the CDR3: TGTGCCAGCAGCTTTCAGACATTCAAAACGACCCAGTACTTC. Its translation: CASSFQTFKTTQYF. Complete variable domain (other parts from reference TRBV5-5 and TRBJ2-5): DAGVTQSPTHLIKTRGQQVTLRCSPISGHKSVSWYQQVLGQGPQFIFQYYEKEERGRGNFPDRFSARQFPNYSSELNVNALLLGDSALYLCASSFQTFKTTQYFGPGTRLLVL.

This clonotype has ten or more counts. The chain couples TRBV2 to TRBJ2-5; 11 bases agree with TRBD2. The CDR3 sequence is 14 residues long. Germline loops: CDR1 SNHLY, CDR2 FYNNEI. Unmatched junction bases numbered 3, after V lost 7 bases and J lost 2 bases. CDR3 loop: CASTGTSGQETQYF. The CDR3 DNA follows: TGTGCCAGCACTGGGACTAGCGGTCAAGAGACCCAGTACTTC.

This clonotype was detected a few times. The rearrangement joins TRBV24-1 to TRBJ1-3, with D possibly matching TRBD1 (6 bases). Trimming cost V 2 bases and J 0 bases, with 13 bases left between them. The CDR3 has 17 residues. Germline CDR1 KGHDR, CDR2 SFDVKD. This CDR3 is CATSDSRQTGSGNTIYF. The CDR3 bases are TGTGCCACCAGTGATTCAAGGCAGACAGGCTCTGGAAACACCATATATTTT.

This clonotype was recorded at least ten times. This chain connects TRBV20-1 to TRBJ2-7; weak D call: TRBD1 (5 bases). Germline CDR1 and CDR2: DFQATT and SNEGSKA (reference sequence). This CDR3 spans 13 amino acids. With 8 bases removed from V and 4 bases from J, the gap between germline ends came to 18 bases. CDR3 nucleotides: TGCAGTCCCAGTAGGGGCGCGGTTTACGAGCAGTACTTC. It is translated as CSPSRGAVYEQYF.

This clonotype has only a few counts. This chain links TRBV6-5 with TRBJ1-1; D call uncertain. CDR3 length: 12 amino acids. Trimming shortened V by 6 bases and J by 5 bases, and 10 bases separated the two germline ends. Germline CDR1 MNHEY, CDR2 SVGAGI. The CDR3 sequence is CASRRGGTEAFF. As DNA, the CDR3 is TGTGCCAGCAGACGAGGAGGGACTGAAGCTTTCTTT.

This clonotype was seen a few times. This chain connects TRBV6-1 to TRBJ2-3; no reliable D call. Trimming removed 7 bases from V and 4 bases from J, with 15 bases in between. Germline CDR1 and CDR2: MNHNS and SASEGT. The CDR3 is made up of 14 amino acids. The CDR3 nucleotides read TGTGCCAGCAACACCAACCGTTGGTCAGATACGCAGTATTTT. Its protein product is CASNTNRWSDTQYF.

This clonotype was observed a handful of times. The chain combines TRBV29-1 with TRBJ1-1; D not resolved. The V end was cut by 4 bases, the J end by 3 bases, with 15 bases between. The CDR3 has 14 amino acids. Looked up from germline, CDR1 is SQVTM and CDR2 is ANQGSEA. The CDR3: CSVVFEGRYTEAFF. CDR3 nucleotide sequence: TGCAGCGTTGTTTTCGAAGGGCGGTACACTGAAGCTTTCTTT.

The table lists this clonotype with a few counts. The chain has TRBV11-2 and TRBJ2-7; the match to TRBD1 covers 7 bases. This CDR3 is built from 14 residues. Looked up from germline, CDR1 is SGHAT and CDR2 is FQNNGV. V was pared by 3 bases and J by 4 bases, with 6 bases of the junction left unmatched. CDR3 DNA sequence: TGTGCCAGCAGCTTTAGACAGGGAAGGTACGAGCAGTACTTC. This translates into CASSFRQGRYEQYF.

The V gene is TRBV4-3, the J gene TRBJ2-6, with 7 bases fitting TRBD1. CDR3 length: 16 amino acids. CDR1 is LGHNA, CDR2 YSLEER, per germline. V shed 0 bases and J 2 bases; nucleotides not matched to a gene: 1. The CDR3 sequence: CASSQDQGAGANVLTF. The CDR3 bases are TGCGCCAGCAGCCAAGATCAGGGGGCTGGGGCCAACGTCCTGACTTTC.

J is TRBJ1-1 and V is TRBV7-6; the match to TRBD1 covers 8 bases. V was clipped by 4 bases and J by 1 base; unmatched bases: 2. Germline V gene lookup returns CDR1 SGHVS and CDR2 FNYEAQ. This CDR3 comprises 14 residues. The CDR3 spells CASSSGGPNTEAFF. CDR3 DNA sequence: TGTGCCAGCAGCTCAGGGGGCCCGAACACTGAAGCTTTCTTT.

The chain is built from TRBV20-1 and TRBJ2-7; unclear D gene. The CDR3 sequence is 16 residues long. V was shortened by 0 bases and J by 3 bases, with 18 bases between the two germline ends. In germline, CDR1 is DFQATT, CDR2 SNEGSKA (reference sequence). This chain's CDR3 is CSARDGSRSFIYEQYF. The CDR3 nucleotides read TGCAGTGCTAGAGATGGGTCCCGAAGTTTTATCTACGAGCAGTACTTC.

This clonotype has at least ten counts. The chain carries TRBV12-3 or TRBV12-4 and TRBJ2-5, with TRBD2 identical over 11 bases. Germline trimming cut 3 bases from V and 4 bases from J; bases unmatched to any gene: 1. There are 14 residues in the CDR3. The CDR3 region has the DNA TGTGCCAGCAGTTTGACTAGCGGGACAGAGACCCAGTACTTC. Translated, it gives CASSLTSGTETQYF.

The chain uses TRBV29-1 and TRBJ2-1; D might be TRBD2 (6 bases). Looked up from germline, CDR1 is SQVTM and CDR2 is ANQGSEA. The ends were cut back, 6 bases at V and 2 bases at J, with 17 bases in the middle. The CDR3 loop spans 15 amino acids. The CDR3 bases are TGCAGCGTCGCCCTCTCCTGGGGGGCCTACAATGAGCAGTTCTTC. Translated, it gives CSVALSWGAYNEQFF.

This sequence joins TRBV19 and TRBJ2-1; 7 bases fit TRBD1. J lost 2 bases, V lost 8 bases, and 9 bases had no gene match. CDR1 LNHDA and CDR2 SQIVND come from the germline V gene (reference sequence). The CDR3 runs to 15 residues. The CDR3 loop is CASSLTGVPYNEQFF. The CDR3 DNA reads TGTGCCAGTTCCCTAACAGGGGTCCCCTACAATGAGCAGTTCTTC.

Only a few counts were recorded for this clonotype. This chain uses TRBV6-5 with TRBJ2-2; D is uncertain. The CDR3 is 9 amino acids. CDR1 is MNHEY, CDR2 SVGAGI, per germline. The V gene lost 7 bases and the J gene lost 8 bases, with 2 bases spanning the gap. The CDR3 DNA follows: TGTGCCAGCACAGGGGAGCTGTTTTTT. Its translation is CASTGELFF.

The chain combines TRBV13 with TRBJ2-3; TRBD1 or TRBD2 may be the D gene (5 bases each). Germline V gene data show CDR1 as PRHDT and CDR2 as FYEKMQ (reference sequence). The ends were cut back, 4 bases at V and 0 bases at J, with 14 bases in the middle. This CDR3 has 16 amino acids. The CDR3 reads CASSSRVRGSTDTQYF. CDR3 nucleotides: TGTGCCAGCAGCTCCCGCGTGAGGGGTAGCACAGATACGCAGTATTTT.

J is TRBJ2-2 and V is TRBV7-2, with D perhaps TRBD2 (5 bases). The CDR3 contains 14 residues. V was shortened by 5 bases and J by 4 bases, with 11 bases between the two germline ends. CDR1 and CDR2 from the germline V gene are SGHTA and FQGNSA. The CDR3 DNA reads TGTGCCAGCAGCCGCCGGGGTGGCACCGGGGAGCTGTTTTTT. Translation gives CASSRRGGTGELFF.

This clonotype was seen a few times. The gene calls are TRBV28 and TRBJ1-1; D is unclear. CDR1 MDHEN and CDR2 SYDVKM come from the germline V gene. The CDR3 covers 12 residues. The ends were cut back, 7 bases at V and 5 bases at J, with 11 bases in the middle. CDR3 amino acids: CASTFAGTEAFF. The DNA of the CDR3 is TGTGCCAGCACTTTCGCGGGGACTGAAGCTTTCTTT.

The chain joins TRBV4-1 to TRBJ1-3; the D is unclear. The germline gives CDR1 MGHRA, CDR2 YSYEKL. Trimming removed 4 bases from V and 0 bases from J, with 7 bases in between. The CDR3 sequence is 14 residues long. CDR3 bases: TGCGCCAGCAGCCCGCTCCACTCTGGAAACACCATATATTTT. This translates into CASSPLHSGNTIYF.

The rearrangement links TRBV20-1 to TRBJ1-5; 7 positions match TRBD1. The CDR3 covers 17 residues. Germline V gives CDR1 DFQATT, CDR2 SNEGSKA (reference sequence). The V segment lost 3 bases and the J segment 2 bases; nucleotides outside the gene matches: 13. CDR3 sequence (DNA): TGCAGTGCTAGCGGGGTCTCGGGACAGATAGGCAATCAGCCCCAGCATTTT. This codes for CSASGVSGQIGNQPQHF.

The chain has TRBV7-8 and TRBJ1-4; 11 positions agree with TRBD1. The CDR3 sequence is 16 residues long. Trimming removed 4 bases from V and 7 bases from J; junction bases left unmatched: 8. From germline, CDR1 is SGHVS and CDR2 FQNEAQ. The CDR3 protein is CASSSGTGGGREKLFF. The CDR3 bases are TGTGCCAGCAGCTCCGGGACAGGGGGTGGGCGTGAAAAACTGTTTTTT.

This chain uses TRBV7-2 with TRBJ2-1; weak D call: TRBD1 (6 bases). Germline CDR1 and CDR2: SGHTA and FQGNSA. Trimming left V 2 bases short and J 2 bases short, with 10 bases between. The CDR3 spans 15 residues. CDR3 sequence: CASSLTGTPYNEQFF. In DNA form, the CDR3 reads TGTGCCAGCAGCTTAACAGGGACCCCCTACAATGAGCAGTTCTTC.

CDR3 sequence reads: CASSFSTGGFDQPQHF. CDR3 coding DNA: TGTGCCAGCAGTTTCTCGACAGGGGGCTTTGATCAGCCCCAGCATTTT. The rearrangement uses TRBV28 and TRBJ1-5; 10 positions match TRBD1. V lost 3 bases, J lost 5 bases, and 7 bases stayed unmatched. The CDR3 sequence is 16 residues long. Germline CDR1 is MDHEN and CDR2 is SYDVKM.

This clonotype was observed many times. CDR3 region: CASSLAPYNEQFF. The CDR3, as DNA: TGTGCCAGCAGCCTAGCCCCCTACAATGAGCAGTTCTTC. This chain uses TRBV28 with TRBJ2-1; maybe TRBD2 (5 bases). Trimming took off 6 bases at V and 2 bases at J, with 8 bases between the two ends. The CDR3 length is 13 residues. Germline-derived CDR1 and CDR2 are MDHEN and SYDVKM.

This clonotype turned up a few times. The chain uses TRBV20-1 and TRBJ1-1; 7 nucleotides match TRBD1. V was pared by 5 bases and J by 1 base, with 7 bases of the junction left unmatched. The CDR3 length is 14 residues. Per germline, CDR1 DFQATT and CDR2 SNEGSKA (reference sequence). The CDR3 nucleotides read TGCAGTGCTTCCCCGGGACAGCAGAACACTGAAGCTTTCTTT. Translating gives CSASPGQQNTEAFF.

This clonotype showed up many times. The chain recombines TRBV25-1 with TRBJ1-6; D ambiguous. Germline-derived CDR1 and CDR2 are MGHDK and SYGVNS. V was pared by 3 bases and J by 7 bases, with 7 bases between. The CDR3 is 13 amino acids. The CDR3 sequence is CASSEPGNSPLHF. The CDR3 DNA reads TGTGCCAGCAGTGAGCCGGGAAATTCACCCCTCCACTTT.

This clonotype was detected only a few times. The CDR3 loop is CASSEEAGTNYGYTF. CDR3 DNA sequence: TGTGCCAGCAGTGAAGAGGCTGGGACTAACTATGGCTACACCTTC. This chain joins TRBV6-1 and TRBJ1-2; D remains unclear. The CDR3 is made up of 15 amino acids. Germline V gene lookup returns CDR1 MNHNS and CDR2 SASEGT. V shed 1 base and J shed 0 bases, with 9 bases lying between them.

This clonotype was observed a handful of times. This chain joins TRBV29-1 and TRBJ2-3; TRBD1 is a possible D gene (6 bases). The CDR3 sequence is 14 residues long. Per germline, CDR1 SQVTM and CDR2 ANQGSEA. V was shortened by 3 bases and J by 2 bases, with 12 bases between the two germline ends. CDR3 nucleotide sequence: TGCAGCGTTGAGGCACAGGGCAACACAGATACGCAGTATTTT. This codes for CSVEAQGNTDTQYF.